These 11 T cell receptor beta chains were sequenced from one sample in a study of T cell changes during pregnancy in multiple sclerosis. Using immunoSEQ multiplex PCR, the repertoire was profiled, and TCRdb retains in-frame clones only, with some absent. The sample comprises approximately 39,000 clones, nearly 90% of which are singletons, and 0.57% rests with the top ten. Sequencing was performed on CD4+ T cells from peripheral blood mononuclear cells, taken in the second trimester of pregnancy. Source of these receptors: a female donor with multiple sclerosis, enrolled in a pregnancy study.

The chain carries TRBV30 and TRBJ2-1; no reliable D call. The V gene's germline CDR1 is GTSNPN and CDR2 SVGIG (reference sequence). This CDR3 contains 11 residues. The germline V and J ends were trimmed by 1 base and 9 bases, with 7 bases remaining between them. As DNA, the CDR3 is TGTGCCTGGAGTGGTCCGGGTGAGCAGTTCTTC. This encodes CAWSGPGEQFF.

The genes are TRBV6-1 and TRBJ2-5; 9 nucleotides match TRBD2. Germline CDR1 is MNHNS and CDR2 is SASEGT. V was clipped by 6 bases and J by 5 bases; unmatched bases: 10. This CDR3 is built from 15 residues. CDR3 sequence: CASSRPSGNRETQYF. The CDR3 DNA reads TGTGCCAGCAGCCGACCTAGCGGGAATCGTGAGACCCAGTACTTC.

The chain links TRBV11-2 to TRBJ1-1, with D perhaps matching TRBD1 (6 bases). Trimming removed 1 base at V and 1 base at J, with 10 bases between. The V gene's germline CDR1 is SGHAT and CDR2 FQNNGV. This CDR3 spans 15 amino acids. The CDR3: CASSLGGRGNTEAFF. In DNA form, the CDR3 reads TGTGCCAGCAGCTTAGGCGGCAGGGGGAACACTGAAGCTTTCTTT.

The V call is TRBV2, the J call TRBJ2-3; 9 bases align to TRBD1. The germline gives CDR1 SNHLY, CDR2 FYNNEI. The CDR3 has 18 amino acids. Trimming at V came to 5 bases and at J to 2 bases, leaving 14 bases not matched to a gene. The CDR3 sequence: CASSTRQGGSPNTDTQYF. Written as DNA, the CDR3 is TGTGCCAGCAGTACAAGACAGGGGGGTTCTCCCAACACAGATACGCAGTATTTT.

The rearrangement uses TRBV7-8 and TRBJ2-1; the match to TRBD2 covers 14 bases. Germline CDR1 is SGHVS and CDR2 is FQNEAQ. Trimming took 5 bases from V and 1 from J; bases not matched to a gene: 10. This CDR3 region has 19 residues. CDR3 residues: CASSKVGLAGGQSYNEQFF. Here the CDR3 DNA reads TGTGCCAGCAGCAAAGTCGGACTAGCGGGAGGTCAGTCCTACAATGAGCAGTTCTTC.

The V gene is TRBV5-6, the J gene TRBJ2-3; 10 bases map to TRBD2. The junction had 9 bases not matched to a gene; V was cut back by 4 bases and J by 4 bases. This CDR3 spans 16 amino acids. Germline V gene data show CDR1 as SGHDT and CDR2 as YYEEEE. CDR3 residues: CASSKYPLAGADTQYF. CDR3 coding DNA: TGTGCCAGCAGCAAATATCCCCTAGCGGGAGCAGATACGCAGTATTTT.

The chain couples TRBV7-2 to TRBJ2-7; D is unresolved. CDR1 is SGHTA and CDR2 is FQGNSA in the germline V gene. V was clipped by 1 base and J by 0 bases, with 10 bases between them. The CDR3 spans 15 residues. The CDR3 region has the DNA TGTGCCAGCAGCTTAGGGCGGATGAGCTCCTACGAGCAGTACTTC. This translates into CASSLGRMSSYEQYF. Full variable domain (rest looked up from reference TRBV7-2 and TRBJ2-7): GAGVSQSPSNKVTEKGKDVELRCDPISGHTALYWYRQSLGQGLEFLIYFQGNSAPDKSGLPSDRFSAERTGGSVSTLTIQRTQQEDSAVYLCASSLGRMSSYEQYFGPGTRLTVT.

The chain has TRBV18 and TRBJ2-7, with 11 bases that match TRBD1. Per germline, CDR1 KGHSH and CDR2 LQKENI. Trimming removed 5 bases from V and 2 bases from J; junction bases left unmatched: 5. This CDR3 has 15 amino acids. The CDR3 loop reads CASSSGTGGTYEQYF. In nucleotides, the CDR3 is TGTGCCAGCTCATCAGGGACAGGGGGAACCTACGAGCAGTACTTC. The variable domain in full, completed from reference TRBV18 and TRBJ2-7, reads NAGVMQNPRHLVRRRGQEARLRCSPMKGHSHVYWYRQLPEEGLKFMVYLQKENIIDESGMPKERFSAEFPKEGPSILRIQQVVRGDSAAYFCASSSGTGGTYEQYFGPGTRLTVT.

The chain recombines TRBV7-2 with TRBJ2-7, with 12 positions matching TRBD2. The V and J ends lost 4 bases and 1 base, in that order; junction bases with no gene match: 5. This CDR3 is 16 amino acids long. The germline V gene has CDR1 SGHTA and CDR2 FQGNSA. The CDR3 is CASSSASGRVSYEQYF. The CDR3 coding sequence is TGTGCCAGCAGCTCCGCTAGCGGGAGGGTATCCTACGAGCAGTACTTC.

The V call is TRBV7-2, the J call TRBJ2-7, with 11 bases lining up with TRBD2. The CDR3 covers 15 residues. Germline lookup yields CDR1 SGHTA and CDR2 FQGNSA. The junction had 9 bases not matched to a gene; V was cut back by 5 bases and J by 6 bases. Written as DNA, the CDR3 is TGTGCCAGCAGCCTGCGACTAGCGGGAAGGGTCGAGCAGTACTTC. Its translation: CASSLRLAGRVEQYF.

This chain joins TRBV7-7 and TRBJ1-6; D gene uncertain. The CDR3 is 8 amino acids. Germline V gives CDR1 SSHAT, CDR2 FNYEAQ (reference sequence). The CDR3 protein is CAQKSLHF. The CDR3 coding sequence is TGTGCTCAGAAGTCCCTCCACTTT.